The next 21 T cell receptor beta chains were all read from a single sample in a study of blood T cells in healthy people across ages. Through a sample-barcoded 5' primer and a J-beta primer mix, a second PCR was run for roughly 6 to 11 cycles. Each CDR3 protein gets one entry after TCRdb re-called the 5' RACE reads with MiXCR. The table lists about 1.7 million distinct CDR3 sequences, roughly 28% of them singletons. Sequenced: blood. The receptors were gathered from a woman aged 30 to 39 in good health.

The rearrangement uses TRBV6-1 and TRBJ2-7; no clear D gene. Judging by the DNA end, TRBJ2-5 fits better; the J call may be wrong. The CDR3 has 13 amino acids. Germline CDR1 is MNHNS and CDR2 is SASEGT. The CDR3 here is CASLRIEVETQYF. The CDR3 DNA reads TGTGCCAGCCTCCGGATTGAGGTAGAGACCCAGTACTTC.

J is TRBJ2-1 and V is TRBV4-3, with no clear D. CDR3 size: 15 residues. Per germline, CDR1 LGHNA and CDR2 YSLEER. V was pared by 1 base and J by 8 bases, with 15 bases between. The CDR3, as DNA: TGCGCCAGCAGCCAAGGGCCTGCCGCAGGTGATGAGCAGTTCTTC. Translation gives CASSQGPAAGDEQFF.

In the case of this clonotype: A much larger clonotype is one base distant, so this may be a read error. This sequence joins TRBV10-3 and TRBJ2-1; 12 bases line up with TRBD2. Germline trimming cut 6 bases from V and 7 bases from J; bases unmatched to any gene: 10. The CDR3 extends over 16 amino acids. Germline assignment: CDR1 ENHRY and CDR2 SYGVKD. CDR3 DNA sequence: TGTGCCATCAGCAGTGAGACTAGCGGGAGTTCGAATGAGCAGTTCTTC. This encodes CAISSETSGSSNEQFF.

This clonotype was seen only a few times. The rearrangement uses TRBV28 and TRBJ1-2; D not resolved. The CDR3 is 14 residues long. The germline CDR1 and CDR2 sequences are MDHEN and SYDVKM. The germline V and J ends were trimmed by 6 bases and 4 bases, with 15 bases remaining between them. CDR3 sequence reads: CASSSLGVSYGYTF. CDR3 coding DNA: TGTGCCAGCAGCTCCTTGGGCGTGAGCTATGGCTACACCTTC.

This rearrangement joins TRBV20-1 to TRBJ2-5, with 11 bases fitting TRBD2. The V segment lost 5 bases and the J segment 3 bases; nucleotides outside the gene matches: 8. CDR3 length equals 15 residues. Germline V gene sequence: CDR1 DFQATT, CDR2 SNEGSKA (reference sequence). The CDR3 DNA follows: TGCAGTGCTCACACTAGCGGGAGTGTTAAAGAGACCCAGTACTTC. Its translation: CSAHTSGSVKETQYF.

The chain uses TRBV10-3 and TRBJ2-7; no clear D. Trimming pared 10 bases from V and 5 bases from J, leaving 18 bases between. Germline V gene data show CDR1 as ENHRY and CDR2 as SYGVKD. The CDR3 runs 13 residues. As DNA, the CDR3 is TGTGCCACCCAATTCAGCAACCGCGACGAGCAGTACTTC. Translation: CATQFSNRDEQYF.

This clonotype came up once. Being one base from a much bigger clone, this may be a read error. The chain has TRBV15 and TRBJ1-2; 7 bases match TRBD1. The CDR3 has 16 amino acids. Germline V gene data show CDR1 as LNHNV and CDR2 as YYDKDF (reference sequence). After removal of 5 bases from V and 6 bases from J, the junction contained 15 bases not matched to a gene. The CDR3 region has the DNA TGTGCCACCAGCCTTCGGACCCGACAGGGTATTAATGGCTACACCTTC. Its translation is CATSLRTRQGINGYTF.

The V gene is TRBV28, the J gene TRBJ1-5; a possible D gene is TRBD1 (5 bases). The V end was cut by 10 bases, the J end by 4 bases, with 17 bases between. This CDR3 is built from 14 residues. Germline CDR1 is MDHEN and CDR2 is SYDVKM. For the CDR3, the DNA is TGTGCCACCACTATCGACAGTGTAAATCAGCCCCAGCATTTT. Its protein is CATTIDSVNQPQHF.

This clonotype was detected many times. The chain links TRBV20-1 to TRBJ2-5; maybe TRBD2 (6 bases). The germline CDR1 and CDR2 sequences are DFQATT and SNEGSKA (reference sequence). The CDR3 spans 11 residues. V shed 6 bases and J shed 6 bases, with 11 bases lying between them. The CDR3, as DNA: TGCAGTGCCGCTAGCGTAAAGACCCAGTACTTC. Translated: CSAASVKTQYF.

CDR3 residues: CSATWSGARPNQPQHF. DNA of the CDR3: TGCAGTGCGACTTGGTCCGGGGCCCGTCCCAATCAGCCCCAGCATTTT. V and J are TRBV20-1 and TRBJ1-5; weak D call: TRBD1 (5 bases). CDR1 and CDR2 from the germline V gene are DFQATT and SNEGSKA (reference sequence). V was trimmed by 6 bases and J by 3 bases, leaving 21 bases between them. CDR3 length: 16 residues.

In this sample, this clonotype turned up a few times. The chain couples TRBV5-1 to TRBJ2-5; no clear D. The CDR3 is 13 residues long. CDR1 and CDR2 (germline): SGHRS, YFSETQ. The V and J ends lost 2 bases and 2 bases respectively, with 7 bases between them. In DNA form, the CDR3 reads TGCGCCAGCAGCTTCGTCGCTCAAGAGACCCAGTACTTC. Its translation: CASSFVAQETQYF.

This clonotype occurred a few times. The J gene is TRBJ2-5, the V gene TRBV12-5, with D maybe TRBD2 (5 bases). Deletions cut 0 bases from V and 3 bases from J, with 8 bases between. This CDR3 has 14 amino acids. Germline V lookup: CDR1 LGHNT, CDR2 FRNRAP. CDR3 loop: CASGLVPEEETQYF. For the CDR3, the DNA is TGTGCTAGTGGTTTGGTACCGGAGGAAGAGACCCAGTACTTC.

The table lists this clonotype with a few counts. The CDR3 region has the DNA TGCGCCAGCAGCTTGGAATTAGCGGGAGTACGGGAGCAGTACTTC. This gives the protein CASSLELAGVREQYF. The chain links TRBV5-1 to TRBJ2-7, with 9 bases lining up with TRBD2. The germline V gene has CDR1 SGHRS and CDR2 YFSETQ. V lost 0 bases to trimming and J lost 7 bases; unmatched junction nucleotides: 8. CDR3 length: 15 amino acids.

The gene calls are TRBV15 and TRBJ2-7; 8 nucleotides match TRBD2. Germline V lookup: CDR1 LNHNV, CDR2 YYDKDF (reference sequence). There are 15 residues in the CDR3. Trimming cost V 5 bases and J 4 bases; bases outside gene matches: 10. As DNA, the CDR3 is TGTGCCACCAGCCCTCGGGAGGGGGTCAAATACGAGCAGTACTTC. Its protein is CATSPREGVKYEQYF.

The V call is TRBV5-1, the J call TRBJ2-1, with D tentatively TRBD2 (7 bases). With 8 bases removed from V and 8 bases from J, the gap between germline ends came to 26 bases. Germline V CDR1 and CDR2: SGHRS, YFSETQ. The CDR3 runs to 16 residues. Written as DNA, the CDR3 is TGCGCCAGTGGGGGATCCCGGGGGGCCGAGTGGGATGAGCAGTTCTTC. Amino acid sequence: CASGGSRGAEWDEQFF.

A single count supports this clonotype. This clone may be a read error of a much larger clone one base away. V is TRBV6-1 and J is TRBJ2-5; the D call may be TRBD1 or TRBD2 (5 bases each). Germline V lookup: CDR1 MNHNS, CDR2 SASEGT. The CDR3 sequence is 15 residues long. In DNA, the CDR3 is TGTGCCAGCAGTGGATCGGGACGTAGCCAAGAGGCCCAGTACTTC. Its translation: CASSGSGRSQEAQYF.

The J gene is TRBJ1-4, the V gene TRBV12-2; the table names TRBD1, a call not compared with the DNA. TRBV12-2 is flagged as a pseudogene. This CDR3 is 17 amino acids long. The CDR3 DNA is TGTGCAAGTCGCTTATCCCCCCAGGGGAAAGGGGATGAAAAACGGTTTTTT. It is translated as CASRLSPQGKGDEKRFF.

V and J are TRBV5-1 and TRBJ2-6; 9 bases align to TRBD2. Trimming cost V 8 bases and J 1 base; bases outside gene matches: 10. The V gene's germline CDR1 is SGHRS and CDR2 YFSETQ. The CDR3 runs 17 residues. The chain's CDR3 is CASRGGGLPSGANVLTF. As DNA, the CDR3 is TGCGCCAGTCGCGGGGGGGGACTCCCGTCTGGGGCCAACGTCCTGACTTTC.

The sample holds a few counts of this clonotype. The genes are TRBV18 and TRBJ1-4; TRBD1 aligns across 7 bases. CDR1 and CDR2 from the germline V gene are KGHSH and LQKENI. The trim removed 3 bases at V and 5 bases at J, leaving 0 bases unmatched. This CDR3 region has 13 residues. DNA for the CDR3: TGTGCCAGCTCACCGGACAGGAATGAAAAACTGTTTTTT. It codes for CASSPDRNEKLFF. The entire variable domain, with the rest obtained from reference TRBV18 and TRBJ1-4, is as follows: NAGVMQNPRHLVRRRGQEARLRCSPMKGHSHVYWYRQLPEEGLKFMVYLQKENIIDESGMPKERFSAEFPKEGPSILRIQQVVRGDSAAYFCASSPDRNEKLFFGSGTQLSVL.

For this clonotype: One end of the junction is discordant with germline, which a read error may explain. The chain joins TRBV18 to TRBJ2-4; 10 bases match TRBD2. CDR1 and CDR2 from the germline V gene are KGHSH and LQKENI. This CDR3 comprises 19 residues. CDR3 nucleotides: TGTGCCAGCTCACCCAGTTTGGCTAGCGGGGGCCACCGATCGGAGACCCAGGACTTC. Its translation: CASSPSLASGGHRSETQDF.

At least ten counts were recorded for this clonotype. The chain employs TRBV5-1 and TRBJ2-5, with D possibly TRBD2 on 5 matching bases. Germline V CDR1 and CDR2: SGHRS, YFSETQ. The CDR3 extends over 14 amino acids. The ends were cut back, 4 bases at V and 1 base at J, with 11 bases in the middle. The CDR3 DNA reads as TGCGCCAGCAGCGAGTCCCGGGGCCAAGAGACCCAGTACTTC. Translated: CASSESRGQETQYF. Based on the CDR3 plus reference TRBV5-1 and TRBJ2-5, the full variable domain is KAGVTQTPRYLIKTRGQQVTLSCSPISGHRSVSWYQQTPGQGLQFLFEYFSETQRNKGNFPGRFSGRQFSNSRSEMNVSTLELGDSALYLCASSESRGQETQYFGPGTRLLVL.